A single sample is the source of the 30 T cell receptor beta chains below, sequenced in a study of blood T cell repertoires in COVID-19. The protocol was immunoSEQ multiplex PCR, while the TCRdb copy is restricted to in-frame clones and leaves out a portion. The table shows around 200,000 clones, with 75% to 90% occurring only once. The specimen was PBMCs or T cells enriched from blood (not recorded which). These receptors were obtained from a man between 40 and 49 years old who had recovered from COVID-19.

This clone has a single count. The rearrangement links TRBV7-9 to TRBJ2-2, with D hard to call. From germline, CDR1 is SEHNR and CDR2 FQNEAQ (reference sequence). V shed 2 bases and J shed 4 bases, with 5 bases lying between them. CDR3 length: 13 amino acids. The CDR3 DNA follows: TGTGCCAGCAGCTTATCCGGCACCGGGGAGCTGTTTTTT. This translates into CASSLSGTGELFF. Based on the CDR3 plus reference TRBV7-9 and TRBJ2-2, the full variable domain is DTGVSQNPRHKITKRGQNVTFRCDPISEHNRLYWYRQTLGQGPEFLTYFQNEAQLEKSRLLSDRFSAERPKGSFSTLEIQRTEQGDSAMYLCASSLSGTGELFFGEGSRLTVL.

The rearrangement links TRBV19 to TRBJ1-5, with TRBD1 matching 8 bases. V trimming: 6 bases; J trimming: 4 bases; junction bases outside the gene matches: 5. Germline V gene sequence: CDR1 LNHDA, CDR2 SQIVND (reference sequence). This CDR3 is built from 14 residues. The CDR3 here is CASSPGQGNQPQHF. CDR3 DNA sequence: TGTGCCAGTAGCCCAGGACAGGGTAATCAGCCCCAGCATTTT.

The rearrangement joins TRBV19 to TRBJ2-6; D not certain. The germline V and J ends were trimmed by 5 bases and 4 bases, with 6 bases remaining between them. The CDR3 length is 13 residues. Germline CDR1 reads LNHDA; CDR2 reads SQIVND (reference sequence). The CDR3 spells CASSESGANVLTF. Here the CDR3 DNA reads TGTGCCAGTAGTGAAAGCGGGGCCAACGTCCTGACTTTC. The complete variable domain, with remaining parts taken from reference TRBV19 and TRBJ2-6, reads DGGITQSPKYLFRKEGQNVTLSCEQNLNHDAMYWYRQDPGQGLRLIYYSQIVNDFQKGDIAEGYSVSREKKESFPLTVTSAQKNPTAFYLCASSESGANVLTFGAGSRLTVL.

This clone has only one observation. The J gene is TRBJ2-3, the V gene TRBV19; 8 bases agree with TRBD2. V lost 7 bases, J lost 0 bases, and 9 bases stayed unmatched. Germline V gene data show CDR1 as LNHDA and CDR2 as SQIVND (reference sequence). The CDR3 extends over 16 amino acids. CDR3 DNA sequence: TGTGCCAGTACAATTCGGGGGGGCCTAAGCACAGATACGCAGTATTTT. Residues: CASTIRGGLSTDTQYF.

This chain links TRBV7-2 with TRBJ2-5, with 10 bases that match TRBD2. The germline CDR1 and CDR2 sequences are SGHTA and FQGNSA. CDR3 length: 15 amino acids. Germline trimming cut 1 base from V and 4 bases from J; bases unmatched to any gene: 3. CDR3 DNA: TGTGCCAGCAGCTTAGTGGTAGCGGGGGGAGAGACCCAGTACTTC. It translates to CASSLVVAGGETQYF.

The chain combines TRBV6-5 with TRBJ2-5, with TRBD1 matching over 8 bases. The germline CDR1 and CDR2 sequences are MNHEY and SVGAGI. The CDR3 consists of 16 residues. Germline trimming cut 0 bases from V and 4 bases from J; bases unmatched to any gene: 7. For the CDR3, the DNA is TGTGCCAGCAGTTACTCGCAGGGCAGGGGGCGAGAGACCCAGTACTTC. Translating it yields CASSYSQGRGRETQYF.

This chain uses TRBV11-2 with TRBJ1-2; tentatively, D is TRBD1 (5 bases). Deletions cut 2 bases from V and 3 bases from J, with 10 bases between. CDR3 length: 14 amino acids. Germline lookup yields CDR1 SGHAT and CDR2 FQNNGV. CDR3 DNA: TGTGCCAGCAGCTTATTTCGGGGGGACTATGGCTACACCTTC. It codes for CASSLFRGDYGYTF.

The chain combines TRBV19 with TRBJ1-6, with 10 bases lining up with TRBD1. From germline, CDR1 is LNHDA and CDR2 SQIVND (reference sequence). Germline trimming cut 3 bases from V and 0 bases from J; bases unmatched to any gene: 11. The length of the CDR3 is 20 residues. CDR3 DNA sequence: TGTGCCAGTAGTATTACCAGACCGGGACAGGGGTTCTCCTATAATTCACCCCTCCACTTT. Amino acid sequence: CASSITRPGQGFSYNSPLHF.

The chain employs TRBV11-2 and TRBJ1-1, with 7 bases identical to TRBD1. Unmatched junction bases numbered 4, after V lost 4 bases and J lost 5 bases. Per germline, CDR1 SGHAT and CDR2 FQNNGV. CDR3 length: 13 amino acids. CDR3 loop: CASSSTQGTEAFF. The DNA for the CDR3 is TGTGCCAGCAGCTCCACACAGGGGACTGAAGCTTTCTTT.

V gene TRBV18 combines with J gene TRBJ1-1; D remains unclear. Per germline, CDR1 KGHSH and CDR2 LQKENI. Trimming took off 5 bases at V and 5 bases at J, with 12 bases between the two ends. The CDR3 runs to 13 residues. The CDR3 sequence is CASSSRTGTEAFF. The CDR3 DNA reads as TGTGCCAGCTCATCTCGGACGGGAACTGAAGCTTTCTTT.

The chain joins TRBV24-1 to TRBJ2-3, with D maybe TRBD1 (6 bases). CDR1 is KGHDR, CDR2 SFDVKD, per germline. There are 15 residues in the CDR3. V gave up 7 bases and J gave up 0 bases, with 13 bases separating them. The CDR3 DNA is TGTGCCACCAGGTCTCGGGACACGAGCACAGATACGCAGTATTTT. Its translation: CATRSRDTSTDTQYF.

This chain links TRBV2 with TRBJ2-5; 7 nucleotides agree with TRBD2. This CDR3 is 11 amino acids long. V gave up 7 bases and J gave up 9 bases; unmatched junction bases: 5. The germline V gene encodes CDR1 SNHLY and CDR2 FYNNEI. CDR3 DNA sequence: TGTGCCAGCACCCGAGCGGGGCCCCAGTACTTC. Amino acids: CASTRAGPQYF.

This sequence joins TRBV11-2 and TRBJ1-3; the D is unclear. Trimming removed 2 bases from V and 10 bases from J, with 9 bases in between. Germline lookup yields CDR1 SGHAT and CDR2 FQNNGV. The CDR3 spans 12 residues. The CDR3 DNA follows: TGTGCCAGCAGCTTACAACGAGGAACCATATATTTT. This codes for CASSLQRGTIYF.

The J gene is TRBJ2-6, the V gene TRBV5-6; 9 nucleotides align to TRBD1. The ends lost 1 base at V and 3 bases at J; junction bases unmatched: 11. The germline V gene encodes CDR1 SGHDT and CDR2 YYEEEE. CDR3 size: 19 residues. The CDR3 spells CASSLLGDRENFGANVLTF. Written as DNA, the CDR3 is TGTGCCAGCAGCTTGCTTGGGGACAGGGAGAACTTTGGGGCCAACGTCCTGACTTTC.

The V and J genes are TRBV18 and TRBJ2-3; 16 nucleotides agree with TRBD2. After removal of 3 bases from V and 1 base from J, the junction contained 4 bases not matched to a gene. This CDR3 contains 18 residues. The germline gives CDR1 KGHSH, CDR2 LQKENI. The CDR3 nucleotides are TGTGCCAGCTCACCCGGGACTAGCGGGAGGGCAGGCACAGATACGCAGTATTTT. Protein: CASSPGTSGRAGTDTQYF. Full variable domain (outside the CDR3, taken from reference TRBV18 and TRBJ2-3): NAGVMQNPRHLVRRRGQEARLRCSPMKGHSHVYWYRQLPEEGLKFMVYLQKENIIDESGMPKERFSAEFPKEGPSILRIQQVVRGDSAAYFCASSPGTSGRAGTDTQYFGPGTRLTVL.

This clone was counted a single time. The chain links TRBV9 to TRBJ2-2, with TRBD2 matching 7 bases. The junction had 8 bases not matched to a gene; V was cut back by 0 bases and J by 6 bases. The CDR3 covers 16 residues. Looked up from germline, CDR1 is SGDLS and CDR2 is YYNGEE. The CDR3 coding sequence is TGTGCCAGCAGCGTAGATCAACTAGCGTCGTCCGGGGAGCTGTTTTTT. Translated: CASSVDQLASSGELFF.

This clone was found many times. V usage is TRBV27 and J usage is TRBJ2-7, with D possibly being TRBD2 (5 bases). Trimming left V 8 bases short and J 4 bases short, with 9 bases between. There are 11 residues in the CDR3. Germline CDR1 and CDR2: MNHEY and SMNVEV (reference sequence). The DNA for the CDR3 is TGTGCCAGCCGTAGCGATTACGAGCAGTACTTC. It specifies CASRSDYEQYF.

The rearrangement uses TRBV3-1 (or the pseudogene TRBV3-2) and TRBJ1-2; 10 bases map to TRBD1. CDR1 and CDR2 from the germline V gene are LGHDT and YNNKEL (reference sequence). V dropped 1 base and J dropped 3; count of bases not matched to a gene: 2. The CDR3 runs to 15 residues. As DNA, the CDR3 is TGTGCCAGCAGCCAAGGACAGGGGGCCTACTATGGCTACACCTTC. Amino acids: CASSQGQGAYYGYTF.

The J gene is TRBJ1-4, the V gene TRBV2, with D possibly TRBD1 on 5 matching bases. Germline loops: CDR1 SNHLY, CDR2 FYNNEI. The ends were cut back, 4 bases at V and 7 bases at J, with 13 bases in the middle. The CDR3 runs 14 residues. CDR3 nucleotides: TGTGCCAGCAGTGGCCGGGACTTCGGTGAAAAACTGTTTTTT. Translated, it gives CASSGRDFGEKLFF.

The chain recombines TRBV19 with TRBJ1-2; weak D call: TRBD1 (5 bases). The length of the CDR3 is 12 residues. Germline lookup yields CDR1 LNHDA and CDR2 SQIVND (reference sequence). V lost 2 bases and J lost 8, with 9 bases in between. The CDR3 DNA follows: TGTGCCAGTAGTATAAGGGGCCGCGGCTACACCTTC. This encodes CASSIRGRGYTF.

V usage is TRBV6-1 and J usage is TRBJ1-2; 7 bases align to TRBD1. Germline loops: CDR1 MNHNS, CDR2 SASEGT. The CDR3 is 13 residues long. The V segment lost 2 bases and the J segment 11 bases; nucleotides outside the gene matches: 8. Here the CDR3 DNA reads TGTGCCAGCAGTGAAAGAGCCAGGGGGGCGTACACCTTC. Amino acid sequence: CASSERARGAYTF.

This clone was found a few times. The CDR3 sequence: CASSRSGSLLNGYTF. CDR3 sequence (DNA): TGTGCCAGTAGTCGTTCGGGAAGTTTGTTAAATGGCTACACCTTC. The chain joins TRBV19 to TRBJ1-2; D remains ambiguous. This CDR3 has 15 amino acids. Looked up from germline, CDR1 is LNHDA and CDR2 is SQIVND (reference sequence). The ends were cut back, 5 bases at V and 6 bases at J, with 19 bases in the middle.

The J gene is TRBJ1-2, the V gene TRBV7-8, with D perhaps matching TRBD1 (5 bases). V was shortened by 4 bases and J by 4 bases, with 19 bases between the two germline ends. Germline V gene data show CDR1 as SGHVS and CDR2 as FQNEAQ. The CDR3 runs to 16 residues. In nucleotides, the CDR3 is TGTGCCAGCAGCTCCCGCCCCAGGGCAGAACTCTATGGCTACACCTTC. This codes for CASSSRPRAELYGYTF.

This clone was seen once. The chain is built from TRBV7-2 and TRBJ2-7; TRBD2 might be the D (7 bases). This CDR3 spans 14 amino acids. The ends were cut back, 7 bases at V and 0 bases at J, with 13 bases in the middle. CDR1 and CDR2 (germline): SGHTA, FQGNSA. The DNA of the CDR3 is TGTGCCAGCACCCTGGGGGGGCACTCCTACGAGCAGTACTTC. Encoded protein: CASTLGGHSYEQYF. The entire variable domain, with the rest obtained from reference TRBV7-2 and TRBJ2-7, is as follows: GAGVSQSPSNKVTEKGKDVELRCDPISGHTALYWYRQSLGQGLEFLIYFQGNSAPDKSGLPSDRFSAERTGGSVSTLTIQRTQQEDSAVYLCASTLGGHSYEQYFGPGTRLTVT.

The chain uses TRBV7-3 and TRBJ2-2, with D perhaps matching TRBD2 (5 bases). Per germline, CDR1 SGHTA and CDR2 FQGTGA. CDR3 length equals 14 residues. V was trimmed by 7 bases and J by 1 base, leaving 10 bases between them. The DNA of the CDR3 is TGTGCCAGCAAGGCGGGCGGGAACACCGGGGAGCTGTTTTTT. Its translation is CASKAGGNTGELFF.

The chain has TRBV19 and TRBJ1-1, with D unclear. This CDR3 spans 14 amino acids. Per germline, CDR1 LNHDA and CDR2 SQIVND (reference sequence). The ends were cut back, 1 base at V and 1 base at J, with 7 bases in the middle. The CDR3 loop reads CASSIGVWNTEAFF. The CDR3 DNA follows: TGTGCCAGTAGTATAGGCGTTTGGAACACTGAAGCTTTCTTT.

This clone was counted a few times. This chain joins TRBV7-2 and TRBJ1-4, with TRBD1 identical over 9 bases. This CDR3 has 16 amino acids. CDR1 is SGHTA, CDR2 FQGNSA, per germline. J was trimmed by 10 bases and V by 2 bases; bases with no gene match: 11. CDR3 sequence (DNA): TGTGCCAGCAGCTTACGGGGGGGACAGGGAACGGCAAAACTGTTTTTT. Translation gives CASSLRGGQGTAKLFF.

J is TRBJ2-1 and V is TRBV18; TRBD2 is a possible D gene (5 bases). Germline V gene sequence: CDR1 KGHSH, CDR2 LQKENI. Between the trimmed V and J ends, which lost 3 bases and 3 bases, there was a span of 6 bases. The CDR3 runs 13 residues. Here the CDR3 reads CASSPRDYNEQFF. The CDR3 coding sequence is TGTGCCAGCTCACCCCGGGACTACAATGAGCAGTTCTTC.

The CDR3 bases are TGTGCCTGGAGTGTAGTCTCTGGGCAGGGGGGACAGCCCCAGCATTTT. It specifies CAWSVVSGQGGQPQHF. The V call is TRBV30, the J call TRBJ1-5, with 7 bases matching TRBD1. J lost 7 bases, V lost 0 bases, and 12 bases had no gene match. The length of the CDR3 is 16 residues. The germline gives CDR1 GTSNPN, CDR2 SVGIG (reference sequence).

This clone occurred a few times. The chain carries TRBV5-4 and TRBJ2-7, with a possible D match to TRBD1 (7 bases). The CDR3 has 15 amino acids. V dropped 4 bases and J dropped 6 bases, with 20 bases sitting between them. In germline, CDR1 is SGHNT, CDR2 YYREEE (reference sequence). The CDR3 DNA follows: TGTGCCAGCAGCAGAGGAGGGGGCGAGGGGGGCGAGCAGTACTTC. As protein: CASSRGGGEGGEQYF.